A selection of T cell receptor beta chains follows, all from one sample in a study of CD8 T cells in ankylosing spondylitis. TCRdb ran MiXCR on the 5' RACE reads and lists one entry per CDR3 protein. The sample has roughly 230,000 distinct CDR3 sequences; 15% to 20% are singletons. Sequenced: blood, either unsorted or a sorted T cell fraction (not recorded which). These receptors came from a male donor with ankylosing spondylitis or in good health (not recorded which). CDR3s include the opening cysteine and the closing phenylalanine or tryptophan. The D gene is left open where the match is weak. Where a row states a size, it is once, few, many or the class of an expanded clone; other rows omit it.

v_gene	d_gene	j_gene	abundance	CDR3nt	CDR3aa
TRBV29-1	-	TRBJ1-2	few	TGCAGCGTCGCGCGGACAAGTCAATATGGCTACACCTTC	CSVARTSQYGYTF
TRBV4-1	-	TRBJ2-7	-	TGCGCCAGCAGCCAAGATATGGAGGCGAGGGGGGAGCAGTACTTC	CASSQDMEARGEQYF
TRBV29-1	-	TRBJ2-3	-	TGCAGCGTATGGACAAACAACACAGATACGCAGTATTTT	CSVWTNNTDTQYF
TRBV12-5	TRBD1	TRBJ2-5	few	TGTGCTAGTGGTTTGGCCGGACAGGGAGCAAAGGAGACCCAGTACTTC	CASGLAGQGAKETQYF
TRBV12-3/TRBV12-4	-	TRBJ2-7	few	TGTGCCAGCAGTACCTGGGACCGTAGGGAGCAGTACTTC	CASSTWDRREQYF
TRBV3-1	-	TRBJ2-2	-	TGTGCCAGCAACCAGGACCGGGGGAACACCGGGGAGCTGTTTTTT	CASNQDRGNTGELFF
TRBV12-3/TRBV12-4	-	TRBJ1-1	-	TGTGCCAGCAGTTTCTCCCCCGACGGAGGTATGAACACTGAAGCTTTCTTT	CASSFSPDGGMNTEAFF
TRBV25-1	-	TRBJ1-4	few	TGTGCCAGCAGTGAATATATTGGGTCAACTAATGAAAAACTGTTTTTT	CASSEYIGSTNEKLFF
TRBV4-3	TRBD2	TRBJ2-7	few	TGCGCCAGCAGCCAAGATATAGAGCGGGAGAGAGGCAACGAGCAGTACTTC	CASSQDIERERGNEQYF
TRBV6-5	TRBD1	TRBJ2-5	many	TGTGCCAGCAGTTACTCTCAGGGGGCAATCGAGACCCAGTACTTC	CASSYSQGAIETQYF
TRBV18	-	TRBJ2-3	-	TGTGCCAGCTCACCAAGGAACCGGTTAGCCGGTGGAGATACGCAGTATTTT	CASSPRNRLAGGDTQYF
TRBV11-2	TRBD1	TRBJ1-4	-	TGTGCCAGCAGCTTAGTGGAAGTTGGACAGGCAGATAATGAAAAACTGTTTTTT	CASSLVEVGQADNEKLFF
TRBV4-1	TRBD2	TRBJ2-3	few	TGCGCCAGCAGACATGGCGCCCTAGCGGGAGGACAGCAGCACACAGATACGCAGTATTTT	CASRHGALAGGQQHTDTQYF
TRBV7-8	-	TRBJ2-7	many	TGTGCCAGCAGCTTATATGGCAGCAGCTACGAGCAGTACTTC	CASSLYGSSYEQYF
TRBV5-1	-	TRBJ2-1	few	TGCGCCAGCAGCTTTTCCACTGCCCAGAATGAGCAGTTCTTC	CASSFSTAQNEQFF
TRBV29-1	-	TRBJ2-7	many	TGCAGCGCTCGGGGGGCGCTTTTCTACGAGCAGTACTTC	CSARGALFYEQYF
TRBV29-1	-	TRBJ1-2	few	TGCAGCGTAAGGGACGTGGAAGACTATGGCTACACCTTC	CSVRDVEDYGYTF
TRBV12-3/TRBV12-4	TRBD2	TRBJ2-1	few	TGTGCCAGCATCTATCTAGCGGGAGCTGAGCAGTTCTTC	CASIYLAGAEQFF
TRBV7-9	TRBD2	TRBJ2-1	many	TGTGCCAGCAGCGAACTAGCGGGAGGGGGAAATGAGCAGTTCTTC	CASSELAGGGNEQFF
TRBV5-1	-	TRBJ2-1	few	TGCGCCAGCAGCGATGGGGACAACGGCGATGAGCAGTTCTTC	CASSDGDNGDEQFF
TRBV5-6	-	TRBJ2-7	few	TGTGCCAGCCTTTTATCGTACGGGAGTCGCGACGAGCAGTACTTC	CASLLSYGSRDEQYF
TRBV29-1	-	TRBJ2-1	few	TGCAGCGTTGAAGATCCAGTGTATCAGTTCTTC	CSVEDPVYQFF
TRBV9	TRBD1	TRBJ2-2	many	TGTGCCAGCAGCGTTCCAGGGGGCACCGGGGAGCTGTTTTTT	CASSVPGGTGELFF
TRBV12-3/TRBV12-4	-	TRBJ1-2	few	TGTGCCAGCAGGGGGGGGGGAACCACTGGCTACACCTTC	CASRGGGTTGYTF
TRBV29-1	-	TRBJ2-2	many	TGCAGCGGTGCCGCGTCCAGGGACACCGGGGAGCTGTTTTTT	CSGAASRDTGELFF